The clone carrying this T cell receptor beta chain showed up just once. The antigen remains unidentified. The sequencing template was cDNA reverse transcribed from extracted RNA. TCRdb's table, derived via immunoSEQ multiplex PCR, lists solely in-frame clones and lacks some. The sample carries fewer than 150,000 clones, 65% to 90% recorded once. These data originate in a study of CD8+ T cells in alopecia areata. At the level of the study: Treatment ran 6 to 18 months, with 6 months of follow-up afterward. The study's findings and limits: Tofacitinib delivered significant drops in scalp clonality and in expanded CD8+ clones among the top 100. Association of baseline CD8+ expansion with response is uncertain owing to one nonresponder. Researchers report lesional scalp, most notably alopecia totalis/universalis, outstripped normal scalp in clonality.

Treatment indicated: oral pan-JAK inhibitor, 5-10 mg twice daily. CDR1 and CDR2 (germline): SQVTM, ANQGSEA. V lost 8 bases and J 7 bases, leaving 9 bases between the germline ends. CDR3 size: 9 residues. The sequence was obtained from a human donor with alopecia areata. The input for sequencing was CD8+ T cells sorted from blood, taken at week 4, from a patient treated with tofacitinib. The chain recombines TRBV29-1 with TRBJ2-7; TRBD1 is a possible D gene (7 bases). The CDR3 nucleotides read TGCAGCCCAGGGGGGGAGCAGTACTTC. Its protein product is CSPGGEQYF.